This is a list of T cell receptor beta chains from one sample in a study of human T cells and chemical hapten exposure. MiXCR, run by TCRdb on the RACE reads, gives a single entry per CDR3 protein. The data show around 300,000 distinct CDR3 sequences, 7.7% seen once. The sample was whole blood, taken in connection with sensitization to the hapten diphenylcyclopropenone (DPC). All receptors derive from a man between 18 and 29 years old with alopecia areata. Some clones in this sample may be carry-over from other donors' samples. Each CDR3 is given with its conserved first and last residue. The D gene is left open where the match is weak. Size is omitted from some rows. Given values are once, few, many or a class for expanded clones.

.	TRBV20-1	.	TRBJ2-1	TGCAGTGCTTTGTTCCCATCATCCTACAATGAGCAGTTCTTC	CSALFPSSYNEQFF
few	TRBV20-1	TRBD1	TRBJ2-2	TGCAGTGCTAGAGGACAGGGAGACACCGGGGAGCTGTTTTTT	CSARGQGDTGELFF
few	TRBV7-9	.	TRBJ2-3	TGTGCCAGCAGCTTACGCGGGGACACTCGCACAGATACGCAGTATTTT	CASSLRGDTRTDTQYF
few	TRBV12-3/TRBV12-4	TRBD2	TRBJ2-5	TGTGCCAGCACCCTGGGGTCTAGCGGGGGGCAAGAGACCCAGTACTTC	CASTLGSSGGQETQYF
.	TRBV7-3	.	TRBJ2-3	TGTGCCAGCAGCTTCCCGGGGAGCACAGATACGCAGTATTTT	CASSFPGSTDTQYF
few	TRBV28	TRBD1	TRBJ1-3	TGTGCCAGCAGTTCGGACAGGGACAGTGGAAACACCATATATTTT	CASSSDRDSGNTIYF
few	TRBV12-5	.	TRBJ2-1	TGTGCTAGTGGCCTACCCGGGTCAGGGGGGCGATATACTGGCAATGAGCAGTTCTTC	CASGLPGSGGRYTGNEQFF
.	TRBV2	.	TRBJ2-4	TGTGCCAGCTGCTGTCCAATCATAGCCAAAAACATTCAGTACTTC	CASCCPIIAKNIQYF
few	TRBV5-1	TRBD1	TRBJ2-1	TGCGCCAGCAGCTTGGCGTCGCAGGGGGCGTACAATGAGCAGTTCTTC	CASSLASQGAYNEQFF
few	TRBV10-3	.	TRBJ1-5	TGTGCCATCACTGGGGCAGCCAATCAGCCCCAGCATTTT	CAITGAANQPQHF
.	TRBV10-3	TRBD1	TRBJ1-4	TGTGCCATCGGGGACAGTCATAATGAAAAACTGTTTTTT	CAIGDSHNEKLFF
few	TRBV29-1	.	TRBJ2-2	TGCAGCGTTTCAGGGGCACCGAACACCGGGGAGCTGTTTTTT	CSVSGAPNTGELFF
few	TRBV19	.	TRBJ1-2	TGTGCCAGTAACGCAGGGCCTTACTATGGCTACACCTTC	CASNAGPYYGYTF
.	TRBV7-2	.	TRBJ1-1	TGTGCCAGCAGCTTACTTTGGGGGGCTTTTATGAACACTGAAGCTTTCTTT	CASSLLWGAFMNTEAFF
few	TRBV12-3/TRBV12-4	TRBD1	TRBJ1-6	TGTGCCAGCAGTTTATCAGCACACAGACAGGGGGTTTCACCCCTCCACTTT	CASSLSAHRQGVSPLHF
few	TRBV10-3	.	TRBJ2-5	TGTGCCATCGCGGGCCCGGAAGAGACCCAGTACTTC	CAIAGPEETQYF
many	TRBV9	.	TRBJ2-1	TGTGCCAGCAGCGTAGCCATCGCGGGGCCTCCCTCCTACAATGAGCAGTTCTTC	CASSVAIAGPPSYNEQFF
.	TRBV3-1	.	TRBJ2-1	TGTGCCAGCAGCCCCTTTTCGTACAGCTCCTACAATGAGCAGTTCTTC	CASSPFSYSSYNEQFF
many	TRBV12-3/TRBV12-4	.	TRBJ1-5	TGTGCCAGCAGTTTCTCTGATCAGCCCCAGCATTTT	CASSFSDQPQHF
few	TRBV20-1	TRBD1	TRBJ1-2	TGCAGTGCTAGAACGACAGGGGCCTCCCGTAGCTACACCTTC	CSARTTGASRSYTF
.	TRBV12-3/TRBV12-4	.	TRBJ1-2	TGTGCCAGCAGTTTGAACAGGTCCTATGGCTACACCTTC	CASSLNRSYGYTF
.	TRBV11-2	.	TRBJ2-3	TGTGCCAGCAGCCTCATCGGGGGCCCCCGCATCACAGATACGCAGTATTTT	CASSLIGGPRITDTQYF
few	TRBV4-2	TRBD2	TRBJ2-3	TGTGCCAGCAGCCGCATCGACGGGACTAGCGGGTCCACAGATACGCAGTATTTT	CASSRIDGTSGSTDTQYF
many	TRBV20-1	.	TRBJ2-3	TGCAGTGCGCTCACAGATACGCAGTATTTT	CSALTDTQYF
.	TRBV6-2/TRBV6-3	TRBD2	TRBJ2-1	TGTGCCAGCAGTCCTCGGACTAGCGGGGCCCCCGACAATGAGCAGTTCTTC	CASSPRTSGAPDNEQFF
.	TRBV10-3	.	TRBJ2-1	TGTGCCATCAGTGAGCCACGACGGGGCAATGAGCAGTTCTTC	CAISEPRRGNEQFF
few	TRBV10-2	.	TRBJ1-5	TGCGCCAGCAATACTGACACCAATCAGCCCCAGCATTTT	CASNTDTNQPQHF
few	TRBV6-2/TRBV6-3	.	TRBJ2-3	TGTGCCAGCAGTTACGGACCGGCGCACACAGATACGCAGTATTTT	CASSYGPAHTDTQYF
few	TRBV5-1	.	TRBJ2-3	TGCGCCAGCAGCTTGGATGGGGGGACGACAGATACGCAGTATTTT	CASSLDGGTTDTQYF
.	TRBV28	.	TRBJ2-7	TGTGCCAGCAGTTTACTGGACACTTACGAGCAGTACTTC	CASSLLDTYEQYF
.	TRBV7-9	TRBD2	TRBJ2-3	TGTGCCAGCAGCGCCGGACTAGCGGGGGGGCGATGGAGCACAGATACGCAGTATTTT	CASSAGLAGGRWSTDTQYF
many	TRBV28	.	TRBJ1-6	TGTGCCAGCAGGGCGCCGAATTCACCCCTCCACTTT	CASRAPNSPLHF
.	TRBV7-9	.	TRBJ1-5	TGTGCCAGCAGCTCCCGGGCTGGAGGGGATCCCCAGCATTTT	CASSSRAGGDPQHF
few	TRBV7-8	TRBD2	TRBJ2-3	TGTGCCAGCAGCACGGATGGCGGGGGGTGGGCAGATACGCAGTATTTT	CASSTDGGGWADTQYF
.	TRBV29-1	.	TRBJ2-7	TGCAGCGTGGCCGACATAAAGACCTACGAGCAGTACTTC	CSVADIKTYEQYF
many	TRBV28	TRBD1	TRBJ2-7	TGTGCCAGCAGCCTGAACCAGGGGGCGGAGGAGCAGTACTTC	CASSLNQGAEEQYF
few	TRBV7-6	TRBD1	TRBJ1-1	TGTGCCAGCAGCTTAGGTGCGGCGGGACAGGGGGATACTGAAGCTTTCTTT	CASSLGAAGQGDTEAFF
few	TRBV3-1	.	TRBJ2-5	TGTGCCAGCAGCCAAGACGTGACCGCAGAGACCCAGTACTTC	CASSQDVTAETQYF
.	TRBV29-1	.	TRBJ2-3	TGCAGCGTTGAGGGCAGGGCTGGCACAGATACGCAGTATTTT	CSVEGRAGTDTQYF
few	TRBV15	.	TRBJ2-1	TGTGCCACCAGCAGAGAACAGGCCCGTTACTACAATGAGCAGTTCTTC	CATSREQARYYNEQFF
few	TRBV11-1	.	TRBJ2-5	TGTGCCAGCAGATTCGGGGACCAAGAGACCCAGTACTTC	CASRFGDQETQYF
few	TRBV13	.	TRBJ2-3	TGTGCCAGCAGTTCAGGCTATACGCAGTATTTT	CASSSGYTQYF
many	TRBV4-3	.	TRBJ1-6	TGCGCCAGCAGCCAAGATAGCGCGACCGAAAATTCACCCCTCCACTTT	CASSQDSATENSPLHF
.	TRBV7-9	.	TRBJ2-2	TGTGCCAGCAGCTTAGACCCTCCAGGTGACAGGACCGGGGAGCTGTTTTTT	CASSLDPPGDRTGELFF